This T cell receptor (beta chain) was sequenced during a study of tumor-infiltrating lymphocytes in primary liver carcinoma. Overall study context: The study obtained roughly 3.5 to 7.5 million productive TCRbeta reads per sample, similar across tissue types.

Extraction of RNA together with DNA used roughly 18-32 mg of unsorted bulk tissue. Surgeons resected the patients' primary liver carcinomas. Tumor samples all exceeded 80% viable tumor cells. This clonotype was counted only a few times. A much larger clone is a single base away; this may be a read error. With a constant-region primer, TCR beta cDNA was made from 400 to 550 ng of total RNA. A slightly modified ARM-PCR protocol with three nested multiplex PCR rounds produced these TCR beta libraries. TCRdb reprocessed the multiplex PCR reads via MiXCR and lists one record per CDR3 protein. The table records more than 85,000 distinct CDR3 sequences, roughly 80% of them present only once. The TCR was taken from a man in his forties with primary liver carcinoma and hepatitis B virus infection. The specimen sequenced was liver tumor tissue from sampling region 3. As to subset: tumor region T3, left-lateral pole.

The CDR3 protein is CVSSKQGTGHYGYTF. In nucleotides, the CDR3 is TGTGTCAGCAGTAAACAGGGGACAGGGCATTATGGCTACACCTTC. The chain carries TRBV6-5 and TRBJ1-2, with 9 bases lining up with TRBD1. Germline CDR1 MNHEY, CDR2 SVGAGI. This CDR3 is 15 amino acids long.